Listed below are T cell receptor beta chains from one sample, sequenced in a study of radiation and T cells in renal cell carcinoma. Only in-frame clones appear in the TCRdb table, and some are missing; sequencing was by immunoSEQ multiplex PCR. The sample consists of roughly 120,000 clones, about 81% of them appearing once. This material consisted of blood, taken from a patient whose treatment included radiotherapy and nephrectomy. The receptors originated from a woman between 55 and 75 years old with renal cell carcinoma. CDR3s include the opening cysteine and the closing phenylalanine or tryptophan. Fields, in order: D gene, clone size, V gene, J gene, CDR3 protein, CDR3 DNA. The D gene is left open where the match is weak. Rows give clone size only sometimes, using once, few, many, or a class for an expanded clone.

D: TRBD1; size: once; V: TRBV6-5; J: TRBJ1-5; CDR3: CASRQTGGYQPQHF; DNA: TGTGCCAGCAGACAGACAGGGGGGTATCAGCCCCAGCATTTT
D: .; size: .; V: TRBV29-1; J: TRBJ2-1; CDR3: CSVLSGLNEQFF; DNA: TGCAGCGTCCTATCGGGACTCAATGAGCAGTTCTTC
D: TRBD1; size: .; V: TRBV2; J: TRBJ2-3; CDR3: CASRQGVPTDTQYF; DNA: TGTGCCAGCCGTCAGGGGGTCCCCACAGATACGCAGTATTTT
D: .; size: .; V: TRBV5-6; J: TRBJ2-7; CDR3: CASSLLPGPEDF; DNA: TGTGCCAGCAGCTTGCTTCCAGGGCCTGAAGACTTC
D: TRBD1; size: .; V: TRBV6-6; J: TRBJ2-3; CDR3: CASSDRDETDTQYF; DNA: TGTGCCAGCAGCGACAGGGATGAGACAGATACGCAGTATTTT
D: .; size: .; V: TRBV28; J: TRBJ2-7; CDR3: CGVRREGYEQYF; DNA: TGTGGAGTGCGTCGGGAAGGGTACGAGCAGTACTTC
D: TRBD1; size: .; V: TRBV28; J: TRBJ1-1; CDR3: CASSLPGTGAEAFF; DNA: TGTGCCAGCAGTTTACCCGGGACAGGCGCTGAAGCTTTCTTT
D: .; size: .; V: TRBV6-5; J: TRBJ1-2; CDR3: CASSYHPSNYGYTF; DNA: TGTGCCAGCAGTTACCACCCTTCTAACTATGGCTACACCTTC
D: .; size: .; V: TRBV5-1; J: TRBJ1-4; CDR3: CASSSGDVANEKLFF; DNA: TGCGCCAGCAGCTCAGGGGACGTCGCTAATGAAAAACTGTTTTTT
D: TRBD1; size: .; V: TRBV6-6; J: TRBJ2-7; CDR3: CASSYAGTGDEQYF; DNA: TGTGCCAGCAGTTACGCCGGGACAGGGGACGAGCAGTACTTC
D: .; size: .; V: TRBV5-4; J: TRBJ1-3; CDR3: CASSLDSFSGNTIYF; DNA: TGTGCCAGCAGCTTGGACAGCTTCTCTGGAAACACCATATATTTT
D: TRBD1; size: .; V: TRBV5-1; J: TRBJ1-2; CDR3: CASSLDGTGYGYTF; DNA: TGCGCCAGCAGCTTGGACGGGACAGGCTATGGCTACACCTTC
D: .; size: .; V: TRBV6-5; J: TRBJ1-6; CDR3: CASSYSTQGRSSPLHF; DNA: TGTGCCAGCAGTTACTCCACGCAGGGGAGGAGTTCACCCCTCCACTTT
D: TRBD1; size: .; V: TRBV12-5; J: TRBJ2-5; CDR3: CASGLVYRGQETQYF; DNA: TGTGCTAGTGGTTTGGTATACAGGGGGCAAGAGACCCAGTACTTC
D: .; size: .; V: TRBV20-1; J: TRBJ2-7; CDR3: CSALGYEQYF; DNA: TGCAGTGCCCTGGGCTACGAGCAGTACTTC
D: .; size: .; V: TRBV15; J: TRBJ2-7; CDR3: CATSRDPVGDYEQYF; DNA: TGTGCCACCAGCAGAGATCCGGTAGGAGACTACGAGCAGTACTTC
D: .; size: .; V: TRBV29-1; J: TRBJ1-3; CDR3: CSVETSQGSGNTIYF; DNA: TGCAGCGTTGAAACGTCGCAGGGGTCTGGAAACACCATATATTTT
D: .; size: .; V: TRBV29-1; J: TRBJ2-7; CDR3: CSARATGYEQYF; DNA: TGCAGCGCCCGAGCTACGGGCTACGAGCAGTACTTC
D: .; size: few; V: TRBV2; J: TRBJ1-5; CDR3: CASRSGGVSNQPQHF; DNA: TGTGCCAGCAGGTCCGGGGGGGTTAGCAATCAGCCCCAGCATTTT
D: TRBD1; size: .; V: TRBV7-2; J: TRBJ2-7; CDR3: CASSLGRTGREQYF; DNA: TGTGCCAGCAGCTTAGGGAGGACAGGGCGGGAGCAGTACTTC
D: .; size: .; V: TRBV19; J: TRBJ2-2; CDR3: CASSLQSNTGELFF; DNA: TGTGCCAGTAGTCTCCAGTCGAACACCGGGGAGCTGTTTTTT
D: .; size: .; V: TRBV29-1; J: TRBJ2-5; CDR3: CSVTADQETQYF; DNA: TGCAGCGTTACAGCGGACCAAGAGACCCAGTACTTC
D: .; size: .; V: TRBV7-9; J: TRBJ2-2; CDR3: CASSLYSYTGELFF; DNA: TGTGCCAGCAGCTTATACAGTTACACCGGGGAGCTGTTTTTT
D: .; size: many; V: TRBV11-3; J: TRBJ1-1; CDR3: CASSLKGNTEAFF; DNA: TGTGCCAGCAGCTTAAAAGGAAACACTGAAGCTTTCTTT
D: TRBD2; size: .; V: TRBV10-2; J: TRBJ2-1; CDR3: CASLAGGGNEQFF; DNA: TGCGCCAGCCTAGCGGGGGGCGGTAATGAGCAGTTCTTC
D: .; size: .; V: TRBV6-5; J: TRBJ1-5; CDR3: CASSYGQMSQPQHF; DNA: TGTGCCAGCAGTTACGGACAGATGAGTCAGCCCCAGCATTTT
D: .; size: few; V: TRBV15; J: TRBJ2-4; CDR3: CATSMGGQQENIQYF; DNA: TGTGCCACCAGCATGGGGGGACAGCAAGAAAACATTCAGTACTTC
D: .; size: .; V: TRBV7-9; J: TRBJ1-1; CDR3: CASSPRGTTQNTEAFF; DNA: TGTGCCAGCAGCCCGCGGGGGACAACACAGAACACTGAAGCTTTCTTT
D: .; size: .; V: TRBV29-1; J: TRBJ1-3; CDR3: CSVEVSSGNTIYF; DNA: TGCAGCGTTGAGGTTAGCTCTGGAAACACCATATATTTT
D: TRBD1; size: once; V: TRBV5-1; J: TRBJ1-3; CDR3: CASSLARTGVGNTIYF; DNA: TGCGCCAGCAGCTTGGCAAGGACAGGGGTTGGAAACACCATATATTTT
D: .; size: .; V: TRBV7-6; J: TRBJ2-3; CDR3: CASSSRLDDTQYF; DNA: TGTGCCAGCAGCTCCCGGTTAGACGATACGCAGTATTTT
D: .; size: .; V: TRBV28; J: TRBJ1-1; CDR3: CASTGFGILDTEAFF; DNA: TGTGCCAGCACAGGGTTTGGAATATTGGACACTGAAGCTTTCTTT
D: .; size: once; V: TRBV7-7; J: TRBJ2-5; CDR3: CASSLAWAANQETQYF; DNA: TGTGCTAGCAGCTTAGCCTGGGCAGCTAACCAAGAGACCCAGTACTTC
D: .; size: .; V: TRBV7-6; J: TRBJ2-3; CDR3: CASSSGQISTDTQYF; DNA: TGTGCCAGCAGCTCTGGACAAATAAGCACAGATACGCAGTATTTT
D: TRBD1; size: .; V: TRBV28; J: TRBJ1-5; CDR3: CASSPSLTGTGGQPQHF; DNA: TGTGCCAGCAGTCCTTCCCTAACCGGGACAGGGGGTCAGCCCCAGCATTTT
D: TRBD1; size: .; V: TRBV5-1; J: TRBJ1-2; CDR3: CASSVETGGGSGYTF; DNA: TGCGCCAGCAGCGTCGAAACAGGGGGTGGCTCTGGCTACACCTTC
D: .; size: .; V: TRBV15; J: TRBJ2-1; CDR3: CATSRDPGTEQFF; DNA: TGTGCCACCAGCAGGGACCCAGGCACCGAGCAGTTCTTC